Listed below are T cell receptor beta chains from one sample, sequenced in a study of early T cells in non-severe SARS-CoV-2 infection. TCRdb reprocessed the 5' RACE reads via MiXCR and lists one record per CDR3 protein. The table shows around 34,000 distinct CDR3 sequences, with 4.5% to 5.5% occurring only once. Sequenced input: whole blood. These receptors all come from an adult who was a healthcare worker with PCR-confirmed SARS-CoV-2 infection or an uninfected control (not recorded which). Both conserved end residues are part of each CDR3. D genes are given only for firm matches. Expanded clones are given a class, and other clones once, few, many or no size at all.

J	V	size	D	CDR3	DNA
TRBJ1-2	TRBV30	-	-	CAWTGGEYGYTF	TGTGCCTGGACGGGAGGGGAGTATGGCTACACCTTC
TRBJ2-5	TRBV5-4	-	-	CASSSPGTPYGETQYF	TGTGCCAGCAGCTCGCCTGGGACCCCCTACGGGGAGACCCAGTACTTC
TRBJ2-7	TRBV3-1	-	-	CASSQASEQYF	TGTGCCAGCAGCCAGGCCAGCGAGCAGTACTTC
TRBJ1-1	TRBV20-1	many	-	CSASMGSTEAFF	TGCAGTGCTAGTATGGGGTCCACTGAAGCTTTCTTT
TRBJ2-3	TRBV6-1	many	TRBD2	CASKNPGTSITDTQYF	TGTGCCAGCAAGAACCCCGGGACTAGCATCACAGATACGCAGTATTTT
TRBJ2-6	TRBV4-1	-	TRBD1	CASSRSPGDREAGANVLTF	TGCGCCAGCAGCCGATCCCCGGGGGACAGGGAGGCCGGGGCCAACGTCCTGACTTTC
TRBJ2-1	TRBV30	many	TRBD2	CAWSSGRSTDEQFF	TGTGCCTGGAGTAGCGGGAGAAGTACGGATGAGCAGTTCTTC
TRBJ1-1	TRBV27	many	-	CASSLSFMGNTEAFF	TGTGCCAGCAGTTTAAGTTTTATGGGAAACACTGAAGCTTTCTTT
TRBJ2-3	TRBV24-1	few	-	CVTSEGGNTDTQYF	TGTGTCACCAGTGAAGGGGGTAACACAGATACGCAGTATTTT
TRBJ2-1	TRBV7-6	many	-	CASSLTNQGQYNEQFF	TGTGCCAGCAGCTTAACCAACCAGGGACAATACAATGAGCAGTTCTTC
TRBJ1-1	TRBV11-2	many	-	CASSLGLKTEAFF	TGTGCCAGCAGCTTAGGTCTGAAGACTGAAGCTTTCTTT
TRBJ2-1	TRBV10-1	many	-	CASSEEVTYNEQFF	TGCGCCAGCAGTGAGGAAGTCACCTACAATGAGCAGTTCTTC
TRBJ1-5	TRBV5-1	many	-	CASSTGTGGQPQHF	TGCGCCAGCAGCACCGGGACCGGGGGTCAGCCCCAGCATTTT
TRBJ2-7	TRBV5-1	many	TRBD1	CASSLGQGPDEQYF	TGCGCCAGCAGCTTGGGACAGGGCCCTGACGAGCAGTACTTC
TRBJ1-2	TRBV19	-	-	CASSIGPGGYTF	TGTGCCAGTAGTATCGGCCCGGGAGGCTACACCTTC
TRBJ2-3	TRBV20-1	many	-	CSARDRQSSTDTQYF	TGCAGTGCTAGAGATCGGCAAAGTAGCACAGATACGCAGTATTTT
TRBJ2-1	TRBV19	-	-	CATSMTDGSSNEQFF	TGTGCCACCTCCATGACAGATGGATCTAGCAATGAGCAGTTCTTC
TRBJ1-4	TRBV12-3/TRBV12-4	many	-	CASSLATGGHRWKLFF	TGTGCCAGCAGTTTAGCGACAGGAGGGCATCGGTGGAAACTGTTTTTT
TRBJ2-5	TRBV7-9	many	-	CASSDLDFSSQETQYF	TGTGCCAGCAGCGACCTTGACTTCTCCTCCCAAGAGACCCAGTACTTC
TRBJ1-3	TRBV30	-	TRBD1	CAWSTGVEGNTIYF	TGTGCCTGGAGTACAGGGGTGGAGGGAAACACCATATATTTT
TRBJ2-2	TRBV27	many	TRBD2	CASSFGTSGTGELFF	TGTGCCAGCAGTTTCGGGACTAGTGGCACCGGGGAGCTGTTTTTT
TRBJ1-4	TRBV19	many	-	CASSRPATNEKLFF	TGTGCCAGTAGTAGGCCGGCAACTAATGAAAAACTGTTTTTT
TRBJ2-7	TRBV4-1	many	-	CASSQDRIRGKYF	TGCGCCAGCAGCCAAGATCGAATTAGGGGCAAGTACTTC
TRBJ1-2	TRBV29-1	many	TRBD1	CGTGDNYGYTF	TGCGGGACAGGGGATAACTATGGCTACACCTTC
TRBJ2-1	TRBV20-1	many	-	CSALIDRDNEQFF	TGCAGTGCGCTTATCGATAGGGACAATGAGCAGTTCTTC
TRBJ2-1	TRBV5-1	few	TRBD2	CASSSTSGGAGEQFF	TGCGCCAGCAGCTCCACTAGCGGGGGGGCTGGCGAGCAGTTCTTC
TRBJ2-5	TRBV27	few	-	CASRQGQNQETQYF	TGTGCCAGCAGGCAAGGACAGAACCAAGAGACCCAGTACTTC
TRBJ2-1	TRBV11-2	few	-	CASSLWGSDEQFF	TGTGCCAGCAGCTTATGGGGAAGCGACGAGCAGTTCTTC
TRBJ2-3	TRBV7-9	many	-	CAGRAEPTDTQYF	TGTGCCGGTCGAGCGGAGCCCACAGATACGCAGTATTTT
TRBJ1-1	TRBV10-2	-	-	CASKPGGGTEAFF	TGCGCCAGCAAGCCGGGTGGAGGAACTGAAGCTTTCTTT
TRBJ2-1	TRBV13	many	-	CATRLGHGDNEQFF	TGTGCCACCAGGCTGGGGCATGGGGACAATGAGCAGTTCTTC
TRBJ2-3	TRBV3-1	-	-	CASSQEEGDTQYF	TGTGCCAGCAGCCAAGAGGAGGGAGATACGCAGTATTTT
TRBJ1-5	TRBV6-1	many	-	CASSEYFGVSSNQPQHF	TGTGCCAGCAGTGAATACTTTGGGGTCAGCAGCAATCAGCCCCAGCATTTT
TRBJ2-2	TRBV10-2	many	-	CASTPRLGENTGELFF	TGCGCCAGCACTCCCCGTTTGGGGGAGAACACCGGGGAGCTGTTTTTT
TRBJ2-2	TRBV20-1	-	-	CSARTPEGTGELFF	TGCAGTGCTAGAACCCCAGAGGGCACCGGGGAGCTGTTTTTT
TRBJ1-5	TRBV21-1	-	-	CASSHSLDSQHF	TGTGCCAGCAGCCACTCGCTAGATAGCCAGCATTTT
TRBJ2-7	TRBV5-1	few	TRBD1	CASSSQGAEQYF	TGCGCCAGCAGCTCCCAGGGGGCCGAGCAGTACTTC
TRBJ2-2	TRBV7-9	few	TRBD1	CASSRLMTSLIRQGMIGPGELFF	TGTGCCAGCAGCCGTTTGATGACCTCCCTTATTAGACAGGGAATGATCGGTCCCGGGGAGCTGTTTTTT
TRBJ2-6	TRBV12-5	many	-	CASGPDSGANVLTF	TGTGCTTCAGGGCCCGACTCTGGGGCCAACGTCCTGACTTTC
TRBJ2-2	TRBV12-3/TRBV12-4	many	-	CASSPRTREELFF	TGTGCCAGCAGTCCACGGACTCGGGAGGAGCTGTTTTTT
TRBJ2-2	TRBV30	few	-	CASTQSGELFF	TGTGCCTCCACACAGTCCGGGGAGCTGTTTTTT
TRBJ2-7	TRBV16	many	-	CASSQSSGGEQYF	TGTGCCAGCAGCCAATCTTCAGGCGGCGAGCAGTACTTC
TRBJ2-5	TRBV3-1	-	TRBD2	CASSQGLAGTGTQYF	TGTGCCAGCAGCCAAGGACTAGCGGGGACTGGGACCCAGTACTTC
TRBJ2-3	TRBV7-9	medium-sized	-	CASSSRGPDTQYF	TGTGCCAGCAGCTCCAGGGGTCCAGATACGCAGTATTTT
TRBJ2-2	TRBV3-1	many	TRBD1	CASRTRDSHPKTGELFF	TGTGCCAGCAGGACACGGGACAGCCATCCAAAAACCGGGGAGCTGTTTTTT
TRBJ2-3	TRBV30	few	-	CAWTSGEDPTDTQYF	TGTGCCTGGACTTCGGGAGAGGATCCCACAGATACGCAGTATTTT
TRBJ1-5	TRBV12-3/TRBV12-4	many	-	CASSFRRQPQHF	TGTGCCAGCAGTTTTAGGCGGCAGCCCCAGCATTTT
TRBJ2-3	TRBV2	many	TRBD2	CASNGLAGSGDTQYF	TGTGCCAGCAATGGACTAGCGGGGTCCGGGGATACGCAGTATTTT
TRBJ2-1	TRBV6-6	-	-	CASSYSTWGSEQFF	TGTGCCAGCAGTTACTCGACGTGGGGAAGTGAGCAGTTCTTC
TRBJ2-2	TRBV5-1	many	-	CASSLYGGHDGELFF	TGCGCCAGCAGCCTGTACGGGGGACATGACGGGGAGCTGTTTTTT
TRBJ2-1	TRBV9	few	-	CASSVERGNEQFF	TGTGCCAGCAGCGTAGAGAGGGGCAATGAGCAGTTCTTC
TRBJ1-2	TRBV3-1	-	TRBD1	CASSSRDSYGYTF	TGTGCCAGCAGCTCCCGGGACAGTTATGGCTACACCTTC
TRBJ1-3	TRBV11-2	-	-	CASSLGSRFSENTIYF	TGTGCCAGCAGCTTAGGGTCACGGTTCTCTGAAAACACCATATATTTT